Described below is a single TCR beta chain sequence and its context. Antigen: not known. The protocol was immunoSEQ multiplex PCR, while the TCRdb copy is restricted to in-frame clones and leaves out a portion. The sample shows 96,000 or so clones, roughly 90% of them seen only once. This sample is part of a study of T cell responses to AZD1222 COVID-19 vaccine. The study, taken as a whole, reports: No repertoire was sampled before or during the peak T cell response, only after it.

The CDR3 runs to 14 residues. V shed 4 bases and J 2 bases; nucleotides not matched to a gene: 3. Germline V gives CDR1 MDHEN, CDR2 SYDVKM. The sequence derives from an adult in good health. The source material was peripheral blood, sampled on day 0 of AZD1222 vaccination. The chain employs TRBV28 and TRBJ2-3; 7 bases align to TRBD1. The CDR3 reads CASSSGQLTDTQYF. CDR3 in DNA: TGTGCCAGCAGTTCGGGACAGCTCACAGATACGCAGTATTTT.